These 20 T cell receptor beta chains were sequenced from one sample in a study of prognosis after radiotherapy for stage I lung cancer listed by TCRdb under 2021. Reads for this sample came from an Illumina HiSeq 3000. Two rounds of multiplex PCR on genomic DNA were used to amplify the TCR beta CDR3 region. In the first PCR round, primers specific to each TRBV and TRBJ gene were used, and the primer sequences were filed in Chinese patent CN105087789A. The public reads were reprocessed in TCRdb via fastp at Q25 and MiXCR, keeping in-frame beta chains. Rows matching on CDR3 protein sequence are summarized as one entry with the most common DNA and genes. The sample includes about 59,000 distinct CDR3 sequences, with around 27% observed a single time. The ten largest clones capture around 8% of the sample. Specimen: PBMCs, collected before or after stereotactic body radiation therapy (not recorded which). The receptor set was obtained from a donor aged 50 or older with non-small cell lung cancer.

V gene TRBV27 combines with J gene TRBJ1-2; 8 bases match TRBD1. The CDR3 has 14 amino acids. V lost 7 bases, J lost 7 bases, and 11 bases stayed unmatched. Germline lookup yields CDR1 MNHEY and CDR2 SMNVEV (reference sequence). CDR3 sequence: CASMAGGKGFGYTF. The CDR3 bases are TGTGCCAGCATGGCAGGGGGCAAAGGATTTGGCTACACCTTC.

Ten or more counts support this clonotype. This chain connects TRBV29-1 to TRBJ1-2; the D gene is possibly TRBD1 (5 bases). The V end lost 0 bases, the J end lost 1 base, and 9 bases lay between the germline ends. The germline CDR1 and CDR2 sequences are SQVTM and ANQGSEA. The CDR3 runs to 14 residues. The CDR3 protein is CSVEDHRNNYGYTF. The CDR3, as DNA: TGCAGCGTTGAAGATCACAGGAATAACTATGGCTACACCTTC. The variable domain in full, with the rest retrieved from reference TRBV29-1 and TRBJ1-2, is SAVISQKPSRDICQRGTSLTIQCQVDSQVTMMFWYRQQPGQSLTLIATANQGSEATYESGFVIDKFPISRPNLTFSTLTVSNMSPEDSSIYLCSVEDHRNNYGYTFGSGTRLTVV.

The chain combines TRBV6-2 or TRBV6-3 with TRBJ2-7, with 10 bases fitting TRBD1. CDR1 is MNHEY, CDR2 SVGEGT, per germline. The CDR3 spans 13 residues. The V and J ends lost 7 bases and 7 bases, in that order; junction bases with no gene match: 7. The CDR3 sequence: CASIDRGLGEQYF. The CDR3 DNA is TGTGCCAGCATTGACAGGGGGCTCGGGGAGCAGTACTTC.

This clonotype was recorded many times. V usage is TRBV9 and J usage is TRBJ2-1; D might be TRBD2 (6 bases). CDR1 SGDLS and CDR2 YYNGEE come from the germline V gene. V was cut by 5 bases and J by 0 bases, with 12 bases left in between. The CDR3 loop spans 15 amino acids. Here the CDR3 DNA reads TGTGCCAGCAGTACGGCGGGGCTCTCCTACAATGAGCAGTTCTTC. As protein: CASSTAGLSYNEQFF.

In its sample, this clonotype was seen many times. The V call is TRBV4-3, the J call TRBJ2-6, with D perhaps matching TRBD1 (6 bases). From germline, CDR1 is LGHNA and CDR2 YSLEER. Trimming cost V 4 bases and J 0 bases, with 16 bases left between them. The CDR3 runs 18 residues. The DNA of the CDR3 is TGCGCCAGCAGCCGAGGGGGAGACAGGACCTCTGGGGCCAACGTCCTGACTTTC. The encoded protein is CASSRGGDRTSGANVLTF.

This clonotype appeared many times. The chain combines TRBV3-1 with TRBJ1-3, with D hard to call. Looked up from germline, CDR1 is LGHDT and CDR2 is YNNKEL (reference sequence). The CDR3 is made up of 14 amino acids. Trimming removed 5 bases at V and 4 bases at J, with 12 bases between. As DNA, the CDR3 is TGTGCCAGCAGCGACGAAGGAACGGGAAACACCATATATTTT. Protein product: CASSDEGTGNTIYF.

The rearrangement links TRBV4-2 to TRBJ2-5; 8 bases are shared with TRBD2. V was pared by 1 base and J by 4 bases, with 5 bases of the junction left unmatched. The CDR3 is 15 residues long. CDR1 and CDR2 (germline): LGHNA, YNFKEQ. The chain's CDR3 is CASSQGLSGGETQYF. For the CDR3, the DNA is TGTGCCAGCAGCCAAGGTCTGAGCGGGGGAGAGACCCAGTACTTC.

Ten or more counts support this clonotype. The chain is built from TRBV24-1 and TRBJ2-3; 7 positions match TRBD2. The CDR3 totals 15 residues. In germline, CDR1 is KGHDR, CDR2 SFDVKD. V dropped 5 bases and J dropped 3; count of bases not matched to a gene: 7. CDR3: CATSGGGRLTDTQYF. The CDR3 nucleotides are TGTGCCACCAGTGGGGGGGGACGGTTGACAGATACGCAGTATTTT.

This clonotype was found a few times. The chain recombines TRBV5-4 with TRBJ1-5; D may be TRBD1 (5 bases). The CDR3 is made up of 18 amino acids. The germline V gene encodes CDR1 SGHNT and CDR2 YYREEE (reference sequence). V lost 1 base to trimming and J lost 2 bases, with 19 bases between them. The DNA for the CDR3 is TGTGCCAGCAGCTTGACGGGACCCGGTTTAGGAGGCAATCAGCCCCAGCATTTT. This gives the protein CASSLTGPGLGGNQPQHF.

This clonotype was seen ten or more times. The chain links TRBV7-2 to TRBJ2-2; perhaps TRBD1 as D (5 bases). Trimming pared 2 bases from V and 4 bases from J, leaving 20 bases between. There are 18 residues in the CDR3. Germline V gives CDR1 SGHTA, CDR2 FQGNSA. The CDR3 DNA reads TGTGCCAGCAGCTTACCCACCCTACAGGTTGGAATCACCGGGGAGCTGTTTTTT. Protein sequence: CASSLPTLQVGITGELFF.

This clonotype has at least ten counts. V usage is TRBV11-2 and J usage is TRBJ2-5; 11 positions agree with TRBD1. Trimming took 5 bases from V and 5 from J; bases not matched to a gene: 10. CDR3 length: 16 residues. Germline-derived CDR1 and CDR2 are SGHAT and FQNNGV. The CDR3 nucleotides are TGTGCCAGCAGCGCGGCCCGGACAGGGGGCGATGAGACCCAGTACTTC. Its protein product is CASSAARTGGDETQYF.

In its sample, this clonotype was seen many times. J is TRBJ1-3 and V is TRBV7-6; D might be TRBD1 (5 bases). From germline, CDR1 is SGHVS and CDR2 FNYEAQ. V was pared by 0 bases and J by 0 bases, with 9 bases between. There are 16 residues in the CDR3. The CDR3 is CASSLAQGLSGNTIYF. The CDR3 DNA reads TGTGCCAGCAGCTTAGCGCAGGGACTCTCTGGAAACACCATATATTTT. The whole variable domain, remainder taken from reference TRBV7-6 and TRBJ1-3, is GAGVSQSPRYKVTKRGQDVALRCDPISGHVSLYWYRQALGQGPEFLTYFNYEAQQDKSGLPNDRFSAERPEGSISTLTIQRTEQRDSAMYRCASSLAQGLSGNTIYFGEGSWLTVV.

This clonotype appeared many times. This chain connects TRBV20-1 to TRBJ2-5, with a weak D call TRBD1 (6 bases). Germline lookup yields CDR1 DFQATT and CDR2 SNEGSKA (reference sequence). There are 15 residues in the CDR3. The ends were cut back, 1 base at V and 4 bases at J, with 16 bases in the middle. The CDR3 sequence is CSARVGATHSETQYF. CDR3 DNA: TGCAGTGCTAGAGTGGGGGCGACGCATTCAGAGACCCAGTACTTC.

This clonotype was counted at least ten times. The chain has TRBV6-1 and TRBJ2-3; a weak D match, TRBD1 (5 bases). The V end lost 7 bases, the J end lost 3 bases, and 17 bases lay between the germline ends. The CDR3 covers 15 residues. Looked up from germline, CDR1 is MNHNS and CDR2 is SASEGT. The CDR3 region is CASTNQGRDTDTQYF. CDR3 DNA sequence: TGTGCCAGCACCAATCAGGGCAGGGATACAGATACGCAGTATTTT.

Many counts were recorded for this clonotype. The CDR3 here is CASSYDSRPSIYGYTF. CDR3 in DNA: TGTGCCAGCAGCTACGACTCCCGCCCCAGCATCTATGGCTACACCTTC. The chain carries TRBV6-5 and TRBJ1-2; unclear D gene. The CDR3 has 16 amino acids. V was trimmed by 6 bases and J by 4 bases, leaving 21 bases between them. Germline V gene lookup returns CDR1 MNHEY and CDR2 SVGAGI.

The sample holds many counts of this clonotype. The rearrangement joins TRBV4-1 to TRBJ1-3, with D uncertain. The CDR3 totals 17 residues. V lost 0 bases, J lost 3 bases, and 15 bases lay in between. Germline CDR1 and CDR2: MGHRA and YSYEKL. The CDR3 DNA follows: TGCGCCAGCAGCCAAGAAGGCCAAGCCTTTAATGGAAACACCATATATTTT. Protein product: CASSQEGQAFNGNTIYF.

This clonotype was picked up many times. The genes are TRBV4-3 and TRBJ2-1; D not resolved. This CDR3 has 15 amino acids. Trimming removed 1 base from V and 10 bases from J, with 17 bases in between. In germline, CDR1 is LGHNA, CDR2 YSLEER. As DNA, the CDR3 is TGCGCCAGCAGCCAAGGCGCGGCTGGAAGGTTGGAGCAGTTCTTC. Protein: CASSQGAAGRLEQFF.

This clonotype was observed at least ten times. This chain links TRBV6-1 with TRBJ2-7; the D gene is possibly TRBD1 (6 bases). Per germline, CDR1 MNHNS and CDR2 SASEGT. The length of the CDR3 is 14 residues. The V and J ends lost 5 bases and 5 bases respectively, with 16 bases between them. The CDR3 loop reads CASSRLQQGDEQYF. CDR3 DNA: TGTGCCAGCAGTCGTCTTCAACAGGGCGACGAGCAGTACTTC.

Regarding this clonotype: It may be a read error: a sequence one base away is much more abundant. CDR3 DNA: TGTGCCACCGGTAGCCTCGGAGAGACCCAGTACTTC. Translated: CATGSLGETQYF. The rearrangement links TRBV27 to TRBJ2-5; no clear D gene. V lost 10 bases and J lost 4, with 13 bases in between. The germline gives CDR1 MNHEY, CDR2 SMNVEV (reference sequence). This CDR3 has 12 amino acids.

Comment on this clonotype: At one end the junction does not follow the germline gene, possibly because of a read error. The chain combines TRBV12-3 or TRBV12-4 with TRBJ2-3; D is uncertain. The CDR3 runs 14 residues. CDR3 nucleotide sequence: TGCGCCAGCAGTCCTCCAAGCAGCACAGACACGCGGTATTTT. Amino acids: CASSPPSSTDTRYF.